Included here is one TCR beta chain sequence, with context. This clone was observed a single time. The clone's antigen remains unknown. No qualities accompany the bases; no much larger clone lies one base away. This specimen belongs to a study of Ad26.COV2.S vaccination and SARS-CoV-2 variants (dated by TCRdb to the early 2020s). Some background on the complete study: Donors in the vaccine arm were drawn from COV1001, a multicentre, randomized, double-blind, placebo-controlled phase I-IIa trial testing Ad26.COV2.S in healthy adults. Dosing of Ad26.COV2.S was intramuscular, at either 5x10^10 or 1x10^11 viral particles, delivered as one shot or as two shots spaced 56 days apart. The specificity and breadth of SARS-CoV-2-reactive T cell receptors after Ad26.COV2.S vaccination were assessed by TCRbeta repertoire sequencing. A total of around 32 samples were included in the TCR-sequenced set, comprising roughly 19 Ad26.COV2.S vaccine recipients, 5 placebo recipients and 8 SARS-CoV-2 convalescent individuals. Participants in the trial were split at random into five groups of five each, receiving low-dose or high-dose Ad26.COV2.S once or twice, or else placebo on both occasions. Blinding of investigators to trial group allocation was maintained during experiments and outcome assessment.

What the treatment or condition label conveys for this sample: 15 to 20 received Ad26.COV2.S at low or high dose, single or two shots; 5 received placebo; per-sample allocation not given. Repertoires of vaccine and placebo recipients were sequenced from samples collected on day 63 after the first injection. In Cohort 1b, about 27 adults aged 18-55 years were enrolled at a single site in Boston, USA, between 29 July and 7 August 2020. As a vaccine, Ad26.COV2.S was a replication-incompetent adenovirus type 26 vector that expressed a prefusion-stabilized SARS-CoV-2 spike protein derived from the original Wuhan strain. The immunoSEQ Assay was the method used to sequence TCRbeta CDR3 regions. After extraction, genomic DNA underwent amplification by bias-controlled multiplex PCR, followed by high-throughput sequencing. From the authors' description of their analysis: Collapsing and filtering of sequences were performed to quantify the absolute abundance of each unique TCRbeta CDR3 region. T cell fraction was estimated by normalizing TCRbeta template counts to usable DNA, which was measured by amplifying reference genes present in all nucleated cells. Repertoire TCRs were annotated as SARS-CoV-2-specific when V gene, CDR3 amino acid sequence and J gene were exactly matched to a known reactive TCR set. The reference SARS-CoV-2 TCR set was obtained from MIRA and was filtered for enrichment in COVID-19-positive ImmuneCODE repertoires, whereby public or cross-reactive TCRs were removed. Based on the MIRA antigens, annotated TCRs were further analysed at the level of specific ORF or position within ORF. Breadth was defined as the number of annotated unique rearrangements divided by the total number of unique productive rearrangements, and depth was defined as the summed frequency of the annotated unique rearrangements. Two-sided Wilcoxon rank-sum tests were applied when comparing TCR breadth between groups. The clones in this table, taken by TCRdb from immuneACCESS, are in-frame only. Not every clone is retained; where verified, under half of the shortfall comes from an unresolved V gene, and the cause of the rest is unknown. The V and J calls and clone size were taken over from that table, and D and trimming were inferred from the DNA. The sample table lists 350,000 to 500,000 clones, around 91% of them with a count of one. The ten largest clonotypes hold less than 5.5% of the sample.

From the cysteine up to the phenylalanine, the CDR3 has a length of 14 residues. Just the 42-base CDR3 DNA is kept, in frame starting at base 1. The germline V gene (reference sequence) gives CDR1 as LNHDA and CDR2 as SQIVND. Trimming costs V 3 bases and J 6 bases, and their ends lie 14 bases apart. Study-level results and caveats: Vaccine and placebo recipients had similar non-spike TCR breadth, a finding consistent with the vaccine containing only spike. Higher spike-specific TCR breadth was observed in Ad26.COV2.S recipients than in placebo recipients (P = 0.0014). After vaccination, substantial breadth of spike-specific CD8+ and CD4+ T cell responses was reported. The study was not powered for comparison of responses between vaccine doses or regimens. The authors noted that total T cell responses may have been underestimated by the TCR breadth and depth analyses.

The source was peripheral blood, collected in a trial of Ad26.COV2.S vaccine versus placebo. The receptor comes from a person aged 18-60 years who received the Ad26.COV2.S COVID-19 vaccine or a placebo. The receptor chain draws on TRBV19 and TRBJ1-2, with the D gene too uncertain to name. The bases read TGTGCCAGTAGTATGCTGGCACCCATCCATGGCTACACCTTC. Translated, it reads CASSMLAPIHGYTF. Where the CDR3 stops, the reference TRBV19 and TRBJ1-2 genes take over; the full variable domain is DGGITQSPKYLFRKEGQNVTLSCEQNLNHDAMYWYRQDPGQGLRLIYYSQIVNDFQKGDIAEGYSVSREKKESFPLTVTSAQKNPTAFYLCASSMLAPIHGYTFGSGTRLTVV.